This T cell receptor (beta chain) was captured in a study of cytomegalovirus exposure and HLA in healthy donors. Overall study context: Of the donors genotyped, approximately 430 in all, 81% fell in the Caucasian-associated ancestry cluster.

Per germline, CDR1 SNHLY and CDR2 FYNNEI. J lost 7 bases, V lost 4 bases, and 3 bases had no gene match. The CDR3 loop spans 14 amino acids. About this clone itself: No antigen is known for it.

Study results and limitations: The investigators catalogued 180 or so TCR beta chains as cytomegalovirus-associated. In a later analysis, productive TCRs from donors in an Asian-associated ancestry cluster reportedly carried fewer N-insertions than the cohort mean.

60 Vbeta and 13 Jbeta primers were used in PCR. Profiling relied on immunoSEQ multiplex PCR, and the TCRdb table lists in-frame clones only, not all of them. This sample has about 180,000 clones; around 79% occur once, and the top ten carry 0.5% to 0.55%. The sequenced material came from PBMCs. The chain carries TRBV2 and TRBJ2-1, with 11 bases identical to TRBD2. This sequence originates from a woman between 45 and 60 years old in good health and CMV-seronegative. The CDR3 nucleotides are TGTGCCAGCAGTGTACTAGCGGGGGTAAATGAGCAGTTCTTC. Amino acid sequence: CASSVLAGVNEQFF.